This record covers a single T cell receptor (beta chain). Its recognized antigen is unknown. No much larger clone is present one base from it, and per-base qualities are unavailable. V lost 0 bases and J lost 6 bases; the stretch between them is 15 bases long. As encoded in the germline V gene, CDR1 is SGDLS while CDR2 is YYNGEE. The CDR3 spans 15 residues, from the cysteine through the phenylalanine. Just the 45-base CDR3 DNA is kept, in frame starting at base 1. The sample belongs to a study of siplizumab effects on memory and regulatory T cells (dated by TCRdb to the late 2010s). Context from the whole study: The study examined how the anti-CD2 antibody siplizumab affects alloreactive T-cell subsets in allogeneic mixed lymphocyte reactions built from human PBMCs. The paper's findings and limits, for the study overall: Whether proliferating Tregs from siplizumab cultures actually had suppressive function was not functionally confirmed. In reactions with siplizumab, an average of approximately 69% of mappable alloreactive CD4+ clones were Treg-derived, compared with 25% to 30% in control reactions. The cumulative frequency of alloreactive sequences traceable to unstimulated CD4+ memory T cells was significantly reduced by siplizumab. Greater diversity appeared to be present in unstimulated naive T cells than in memory T cells, and a substantial contribution to the alloresponse seemed to be made by naive cells. For roughly 75-96% of proliferating CD4+ or CD8+ clones, no naive or memory phenotype could be assigned. Sequences below about 10^-5 frequency were poorly captured, so only a minor fraction of alloreactive clones could be mapped to unstimulated subsets.

Sorted unstimulated T cells and proliferating T cells recovered from mixed lymphocyte reactions underwent TCRbeta CDR3 sequencing. Fresh whole blood from about ten HLA-typed healthy donors served as the source for isolating PBMCs. The library was obtained by the immunoSEQ multiplex PCR assay. The deep sequencing platform assayed about 91,000 TCR templates per sample. Genomic DNA extracted from sorted T cells was used for TCRbeta CDR3 sequencing. In the original analysis: The R programming language was used for the clonal analysis of the TCRbeta CDR3 data. Alloreactive CD4+ and CD8+ clones were defined by comparing unstimulated samples with post-reaction CFSE-low samples. By matching sequences to the repertoires of sorted unstimulated Treg and non-Treg cells, each alloreactive CD4+ clone was assigned a regulatory or non-regulatory origin. TCRdb retrieved this table from immuneACCESS and kept in-frame rearrangements only. Not all clones are present; in checked studies, unresolved V genes account for under half, and no reason is known for the remainder. V and J calls and clone size are given by that table; D and trimming were obtained from the DNA. This sample gives about 110,000 clones in total; around 93% of them show up just once. In total, the top ten clones hold about 0.34% of the sample.

Sequencing input: CD4+ T cells sorted from blood. The chain employs TRBV9 and TRBJ1-2; 5 matching bases give a weak D call of TRBD1. This receptor was taken from a human donor in good health. The DNA is as follows: TGTGCCAGCAGCGTAGGGGTTGTTTCGGGGGATGGCTACACCTTC. It codes for CASSVGVVSGDGYTF.